This T cell receptor (beta chain) was observed in a study of blood T cell repertoires in COVID-19. Profiling relied on immunoSEQ multiplex PCR, and the TCRdb table lists in-frame clones only, not all of them. The repertoire has 150,000 to 200,000 clones, roughly 90% of them found once; the top ten carry over 7%. The germline CDR1 and CDR2 sequences are SQVTM and ANQGSEA. Trimming removed 6 bases at V and 5 bases at J, with 14 bases between. The CDR3 contains 13 residues. Material for sequencing was PBMCs or T cells enriched from blood (not recorded which). The V call is TRBV29-1, the J call TRBJ2-4; possible D gene TRBD1, 5 bases. This TCR derives from a woman aged 18-29 years who had recovered from COVID-19. CDR3 loop: CSVRQSGENIQYF. The DNA for the CDR3 is TGCAGCGTCCGACAGAGTGGAGAAAACATTCAGTACTTC.